These 7 T cell receptor beta chains share one sample of origin, sequenced in a study of blood T cell repertoires in COVID-19. Some clones are missing from TCRdb's copy, which holds only in-frame ones; the method was immunoSEQ multiplex PCR. This sample has about 250,000 clones, with about 86% found just once. Sequenced material: peripheral blood. These receptors originate from a man in his forties with active or convalescent COVID-19.

The chain carries TRBV2 and TRBJ1-2; TRBD1 agrees at 7 bases. The V gene's germline CDR1 is SNHLY and CDR2 FYNNEI. J lost 4 bases, V lost 4 bases, and 3 bases had no gene match. The CDR3 is 13 amino acids. CDR3 sequence: CASSGDSTYGYTF. In DNA, the CDR3 is TGTGCCAGCAGTGGGGACAGTACCTATGGCTACACCTTC.

A few counts support this clone. V is TRBV14 and J is TRBJ1-2, with D possibly being TRBD1 (5 bases). CDR1 SGHDN and CDR2 FVKESK come from the germline V gene. Trimming took off 1 base at V and 4 bases at J, with 13 bases between the two ends. This CDR3 is built from 15 residues. CDR3 residues: CASSQGGRPFYGYTF. In DNA form, the CDR3 reads TGTGCCAGCAGCCAAGGGGGCAGACCTTTCTATGGCTACACCTTC.

The CDR3 DNA follows: TGCAGCGGGGGGGACAGTGAAGCTTTCTTT. This sequence encodes CSGGDSEAFF. The chain combines TRBV29-1 with TRBJ1-1; 7 positions match TRBD1. Germline V gene sequence: CDR1 SQVTM, CDR2 ANQGSEA. The V segment lost 7 bases and the J segment 7 bases; nucleotides outside the gene matches: 3. The CDR3 runs to 10 residues.

This chain uses TRBV30 with TRBJ2-7, with 8 nucleotides matching TRBD1. With 3 bases clipped from V and 3 bases from J, the junction kept 7 bases outside the gene matches. Germline CDR1 and CDR2: GTSNPN and SVGIG (reference sequence). The CDR3 spans 14 residues. The CDR3 nucleotides read TGTGCCTGGAGCAGGACAGGGATTAACTACGAGCAGTACTTC. Translated, it gives CAWSRTGINYEQYF. The complete variable domain, with remaining parts taken from reference TRBV30 and TRBJ2-7, reads SQTIHQWPATLVQPVGSPLSLECTVEGTSNPNLYWYRQAAGRGLQLLFYSVGIGQISSEVPQNLSASRPQDRQFILSSKKLLLSDSGFYLCAWSRTGINYEQYFGPGTRLTVT.

The chain combines TRBV7-9 with TRBJ2-2; the match to TRBD1 covers 9 bases. The germline CDR1 and CDR2 sequences are SEHNR and FQNEAQ (reference sequence). This CDR3 contains 14 residues. V lost 6 bases and J lost 6; bases outside the gene matches: 5. The CDR3 sequence: CASSFTGGSGELFF. The CDR3 DNA reads as TGTGCCAGCAGTTTCACAGGGGGCTCCGGGGAGCTGTTTTTT.

The chain carries TRBV7-9 and TRBJ2-7, with 9 bases that match TRBD2. Germline values: CDR1 SEHNR, CDR2 FQNEAQ (reference sequence). Losses at the gene ends were 2 bases for V and 4 bases for J; bases not matched to a gene: 9. The CDR3 has 16 amino acids. CDR3 amino acids: CASSLMAGGLSYEQYF. The CDR3 DNA follows: TGTGCCAGCAGCTTAATGGCGGGGGGGCTCAGTTACGAGCAGTACTTC. Drawing the rest from reference TRBV7-9 and TRBJ2-7, the complete variable domain is DTGVSQNPRHKITKRGQNVTFRCDPISEHNRLYWYRQTLGQGPEFLTYFQNEAQLEKSRLLSDRFSAERPKGSFSTLEIQRTEQGDSAMYLCASSLMAGGLSYEQYFGPGTRLTVT.

The CDR3 protein is CASSLVGGAGNGYTF. The CDR3 DNA follows: TGTGCCAGCAGCTTAGTAGGTGGGGCTGGGAATGGCTACACCTTC. J is TRBJ1-2 and V is TRBV7-9; perhaps TRBD1 as D (5 bases). The germline V gene encodes CDR1 SEHNR and CDR2 FQNEAQ (reference sequence). This CDR3 is 15 amino acids long. Deletions cut 1 base from V and 6 bases from J, with 15 bases between.